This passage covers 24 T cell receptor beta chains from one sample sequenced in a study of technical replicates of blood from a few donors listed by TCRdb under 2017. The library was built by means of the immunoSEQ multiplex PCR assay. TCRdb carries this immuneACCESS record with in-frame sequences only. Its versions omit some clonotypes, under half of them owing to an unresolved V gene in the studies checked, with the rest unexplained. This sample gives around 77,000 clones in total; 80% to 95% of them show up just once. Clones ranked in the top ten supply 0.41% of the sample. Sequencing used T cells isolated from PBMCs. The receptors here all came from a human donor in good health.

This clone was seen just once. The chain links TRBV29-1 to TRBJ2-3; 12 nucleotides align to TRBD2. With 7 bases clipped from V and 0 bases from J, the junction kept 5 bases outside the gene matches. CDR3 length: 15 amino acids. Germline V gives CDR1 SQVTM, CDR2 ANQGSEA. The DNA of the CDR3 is TGCAGCGCTATACTAGCGGGGGGTAGCACAGATACGCAGTATTTT. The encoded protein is CSAILAGGSTDTQYF.

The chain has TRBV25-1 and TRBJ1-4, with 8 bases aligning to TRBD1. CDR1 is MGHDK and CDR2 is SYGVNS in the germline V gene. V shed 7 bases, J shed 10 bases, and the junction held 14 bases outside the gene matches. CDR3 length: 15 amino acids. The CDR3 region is CASNVSPDRGGKLFF. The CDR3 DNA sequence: TGTGCCAGCAACGTTTCCCCCGACAGGGGAGGAAAACTGTTTTTT.

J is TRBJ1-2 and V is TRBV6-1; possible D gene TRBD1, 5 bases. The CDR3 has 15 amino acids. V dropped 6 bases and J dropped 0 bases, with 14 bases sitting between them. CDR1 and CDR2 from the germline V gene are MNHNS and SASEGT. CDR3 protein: CASRGAGLPNYGYTF. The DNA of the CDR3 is TGTGCCAGCAGAGGGGCGGGGTTGCCTAACTATGGCTACACCTTC.

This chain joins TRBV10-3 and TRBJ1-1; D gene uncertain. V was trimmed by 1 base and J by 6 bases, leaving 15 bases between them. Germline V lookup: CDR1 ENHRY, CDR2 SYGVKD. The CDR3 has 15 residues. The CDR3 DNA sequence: TGTGCCATCAGTGAGTTGATCCCCGGGATAGCTGAAGCTTTCTTT. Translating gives CAISELIPGIAEAFF.

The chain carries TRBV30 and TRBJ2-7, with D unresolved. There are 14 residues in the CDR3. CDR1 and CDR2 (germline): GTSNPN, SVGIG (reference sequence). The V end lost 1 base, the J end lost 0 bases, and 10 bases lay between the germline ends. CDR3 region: CAWSAFTRSYEQYF. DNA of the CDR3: TGTGCCTGGAGTGCTTTCACACGCTCCTACGAGCAGTACTTC.

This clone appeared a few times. The CDR3 region is CAWSPRQDYGYTF. In DNA, the CDR3 is TGTGCCTGGAGTCCCCGACAGGACTATGGCTACACCTTC. The rearrangement joins TRBV30 to TRBJ1-2; perhaps TRBD1 as D (6 bases). V was clipped by 2 bases and J by 3 bases, with 10 bases between them. The CDR3 covers 13 residues. Per the germline V gene, CDR1 is GTSNPN and CDR2 is SVGIG (reference sequence).

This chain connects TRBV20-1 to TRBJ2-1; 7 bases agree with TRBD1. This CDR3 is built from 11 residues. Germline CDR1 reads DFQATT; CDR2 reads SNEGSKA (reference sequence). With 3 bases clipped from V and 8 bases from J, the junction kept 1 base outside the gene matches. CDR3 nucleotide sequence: TGCAGTGCTAGGACAGGGCATGAGCAGTTCTTC. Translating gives CSARTGHEQFF.

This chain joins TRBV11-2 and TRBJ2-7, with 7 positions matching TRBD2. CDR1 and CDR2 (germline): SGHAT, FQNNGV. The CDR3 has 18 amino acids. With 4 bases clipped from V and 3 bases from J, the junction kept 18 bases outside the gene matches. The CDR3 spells CASSSIRLTGTINYEQYF. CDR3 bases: TGTGCCAGCAGCTCTATTCGTTTAACCGGGACTATTAACTACGAGCAGTACTTC.

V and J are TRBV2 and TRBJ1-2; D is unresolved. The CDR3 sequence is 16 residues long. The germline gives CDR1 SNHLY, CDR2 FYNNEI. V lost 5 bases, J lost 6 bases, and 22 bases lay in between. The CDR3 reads CASSFDNTQAEDGYTF. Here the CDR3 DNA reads TGTGCCAGCAGTTTCGATAATACTCAGGCGGAGGATGGCTACACCTTC. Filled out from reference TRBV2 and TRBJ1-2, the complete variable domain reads EPEVTQTPSHQVTQMGQEVILRCVPISNHLYFYWYRQILGQKVEFLVSFYNNEISEKSEIFDDQFSVERPDGSNFTLKIRSTKLEDSAMYFCASSFDNTQAEDGYTFGSGTRLTVV.

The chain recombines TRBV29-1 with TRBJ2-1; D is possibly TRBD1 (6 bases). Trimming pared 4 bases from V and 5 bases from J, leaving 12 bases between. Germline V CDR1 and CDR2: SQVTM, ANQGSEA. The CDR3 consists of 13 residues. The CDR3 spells CSVVDRLNNEQFF. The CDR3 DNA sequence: TGCAGCGTTGTGGACAGACTTAACAATGAGCAGTTCTTC.

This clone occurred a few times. CDR3 protein: CASQSRGLYEQYF. The CDR3 DNA reads as TGTGCCTCTCAAAGTAGAGGACTCTACGAGCAGTACTTC. V usage is TRBV2 and J usage is TRBJ2-7, with D tentatively TRBD2 (5 bases). The CDR3 length is 13 residues. Trimming took 11 bases from V and 3 from J, leaving 17 bases between them. CDR1 and CDR2 from the germline V gene are SNHLY and FYNNEI.

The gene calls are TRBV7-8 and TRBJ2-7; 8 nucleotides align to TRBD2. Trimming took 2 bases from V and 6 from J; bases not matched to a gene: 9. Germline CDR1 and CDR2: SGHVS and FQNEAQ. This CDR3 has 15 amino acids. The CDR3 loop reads CASSLRREGVSEQYF. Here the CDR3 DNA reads TGTGCCAGCAGCTTACGACGGGAGGGGGTAAGCGAGCAGTACTTC.

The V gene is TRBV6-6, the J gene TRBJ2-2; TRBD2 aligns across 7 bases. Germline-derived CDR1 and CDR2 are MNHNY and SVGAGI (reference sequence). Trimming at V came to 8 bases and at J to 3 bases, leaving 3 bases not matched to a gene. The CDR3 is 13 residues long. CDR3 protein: CASGRGDTGELFF. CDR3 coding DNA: TGTGCCAGCGGGAGGGGTGACACCGGGGAGCTGTTTTTT.

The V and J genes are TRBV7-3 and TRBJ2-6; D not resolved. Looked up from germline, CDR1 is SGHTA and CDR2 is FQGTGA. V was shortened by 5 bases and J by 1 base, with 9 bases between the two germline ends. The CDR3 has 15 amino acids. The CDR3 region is CASSVDISGANVLTF. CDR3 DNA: TGTGCCAGCAGCGTAGACATATCTGGGGCCAACGTCCTGACTTTC.

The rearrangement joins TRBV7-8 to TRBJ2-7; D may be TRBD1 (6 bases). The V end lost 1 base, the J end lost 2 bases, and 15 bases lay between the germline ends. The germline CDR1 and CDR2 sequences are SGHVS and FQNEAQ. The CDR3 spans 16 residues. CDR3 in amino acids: CASSLGGDKEAYEQYF. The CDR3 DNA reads TGTGCCAGCAGCTTAGGAGGGGACAAAGAGGCCTACGAGCAGTACTTC.

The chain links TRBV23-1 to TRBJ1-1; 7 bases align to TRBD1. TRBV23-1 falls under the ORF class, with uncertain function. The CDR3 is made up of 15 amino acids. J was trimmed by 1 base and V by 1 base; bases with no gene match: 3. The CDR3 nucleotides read TGCGCCAGCAGTCAATTAACAGGGGAGAACACTGAAGCTTTCTTT. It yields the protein CASSQLTGENTEAFF.

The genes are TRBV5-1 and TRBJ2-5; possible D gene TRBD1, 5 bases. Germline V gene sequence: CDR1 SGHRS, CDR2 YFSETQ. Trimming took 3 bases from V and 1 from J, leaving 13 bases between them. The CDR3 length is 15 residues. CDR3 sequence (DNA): TGCGCCAGCAGCTCTTTGACAGCTACCCAAGAGACCCAGTACTTC. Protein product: CASSSLTATQETQYF.

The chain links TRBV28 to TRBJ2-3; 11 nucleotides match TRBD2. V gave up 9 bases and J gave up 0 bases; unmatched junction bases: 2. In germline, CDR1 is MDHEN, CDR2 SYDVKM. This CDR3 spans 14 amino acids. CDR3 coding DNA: TGTGCCAGTAGGACTAGCGGGAGCACAGATACGCAGTATTTT. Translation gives CASRTSGSTDTQYF. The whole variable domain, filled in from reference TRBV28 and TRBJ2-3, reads DVKVTQSSRYLVKRTGEKVFLECVQDMDHENMFWYRQDPGLGLRLIYFSYDVKMKEKGDIPEGYSVSREKKERFSLILESASTNQTSMYLCASRTSGSTDTQYFGPGTRLTVL.

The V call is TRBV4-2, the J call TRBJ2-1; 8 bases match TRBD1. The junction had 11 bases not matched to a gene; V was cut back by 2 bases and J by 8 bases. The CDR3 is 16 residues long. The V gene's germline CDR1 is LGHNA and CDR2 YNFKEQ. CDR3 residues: CASSQPTGGPLDEQFF. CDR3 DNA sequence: TGTGCCAGCAGCCAACCAACAGGGGGACCCTTGGATGAGCAGTTCTTC.

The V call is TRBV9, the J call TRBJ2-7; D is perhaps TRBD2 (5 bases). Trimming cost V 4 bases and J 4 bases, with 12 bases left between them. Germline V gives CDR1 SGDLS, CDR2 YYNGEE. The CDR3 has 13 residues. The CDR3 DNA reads TGTGCCAGCAGCCCAGGAACGGGGTACGAGCAGTACTTC. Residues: CASSPGTGYEQYF.

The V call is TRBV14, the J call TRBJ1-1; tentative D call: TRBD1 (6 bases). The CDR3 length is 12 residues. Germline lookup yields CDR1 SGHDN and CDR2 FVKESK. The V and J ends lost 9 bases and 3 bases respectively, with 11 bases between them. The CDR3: CASQGQYTEAFF. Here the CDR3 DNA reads TGTGCCAGTCAGGGGCAGTACACTGAAGCTTTCTTT.

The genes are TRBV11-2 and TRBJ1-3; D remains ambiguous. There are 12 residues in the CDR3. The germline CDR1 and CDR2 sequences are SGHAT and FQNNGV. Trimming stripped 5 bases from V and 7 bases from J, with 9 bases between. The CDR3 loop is CASSPQRNTIYF. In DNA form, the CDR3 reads TGTGCCAGCAGCCCCCAGCGCAACACCATATATTTT.

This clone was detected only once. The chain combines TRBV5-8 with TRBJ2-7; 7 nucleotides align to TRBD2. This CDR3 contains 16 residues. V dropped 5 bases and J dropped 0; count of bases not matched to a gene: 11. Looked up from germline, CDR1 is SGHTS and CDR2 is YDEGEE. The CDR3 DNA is TGTGCCAGCAGACAGCCGGGCGGGAGTAGCTCCTACGAGCAGTACTTC. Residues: CASRQPGGSSSYEQYF.

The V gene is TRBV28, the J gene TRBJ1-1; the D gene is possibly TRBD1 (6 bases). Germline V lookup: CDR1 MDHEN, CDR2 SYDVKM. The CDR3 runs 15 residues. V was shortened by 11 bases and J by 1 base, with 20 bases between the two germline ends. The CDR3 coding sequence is TGTGCCGGATCGGATACAGGGAGGGGGAACACTGAAGCTTTCTTT. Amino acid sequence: CAGSDTGRGNTEAFF.